A single sample gave rise to the 25 T cell receptor beta chains below, sequenced in a study of cytomegalovirus exposure and HLA in healthy donors. PCR employed 60 Vbeta and 13 Jbeta primers. Here immunoSEQ multiplex PCR was the method, and the copy in TCRdb shows in-frame clones only, minus some. The repertoire consists of over 110,000 clones, with 60% to 80% occurring once and the leading ten covering approximately 0.97%. The sample was PBMCs. The receptors come from a man between 18 and 29 years old in good health and CMV-seronegative.

The count of this clone is one. Here the CDR3 reads CASSPVGGQEAFF. CDR3 coding DNA: TGTGCCAGCAGCCCCGTAGGAGGACAGGAAGCTTTCTTT. The chain couples TRBV9 to TRBJ1-1; D perhaps matches TRBD1 (6 bases). The CDR3 sequence is 13 residues long. Trimming took 4 bases from V and 8 from J, leaving 15 bases between them. Germline CDR1 SGDLS, CDR2 YYNGEE.

V is TRBV5-6 and J is TRBJ1-2; D ambiguous. This CDR3 is built from 12 residues. Germline V gives CDR1 SGHDT, CDR2 YYEEEE. V was shortened by 5 bases and J by 13 bases, with 18 bases between the two germline ends. Here the CDR3 reads CASSSRSRGPTF. The CDR3 DNA sequence: TGTGCCAGCAGTTCCCGGTCGCGTGGGCCCACCTTC.

This clone was picked up a small number of times. The CDR3 reads CASTETGQGHPYGYTF. The CDR3 DNA reads TGCGCCAGCACCGAGACAGGACAGGGTCACCCCTATGGCTACACCTTC. The J gene is TRBJ1-2, the V gene TRBV4-3; 8 positions agree with TRBD1. Germline V gene data show CDR1 as LGHNA and CDR2 as YSLEER. Unmatched junction bases numbered 14, after V lost 7 bases and J lost 4 bases. The CDR3 length is 16 residues.

The chain carries TRBV4-1 and TRBJ1-3; 7 bases match TRBD1. The J segment lost 2 bases and the V segment lost 3 bases, leaving 4 bases of the junction unmatched. This CDR3 has 15 amino acids. Germline values: CDR1 MGHRA, CDR2 YSYEKL. The DNA of the CDR3 is TGCGCCAGCAGCCAGATCGGGACAGCTGGAAACACCATATATTTT. Encoded protein: CASSQIGTAGNTIYF.

A few counts support this clone. V and J are TRBV11-1 and TRBJ2-2, with 10 bases fitting TRBD1. This CDR3 is built from 15 residues. Germline CDR1 reads SGHAT; CDR2 reads FQDESV (reference sequence). Trimming cost V 5 bases and J 5 bases; bases outside gene matches: 5. CDR3 sequence reads: CASSSPDRGTGELFF. In DNA, the CDR3 is TGTGCCAGCAGCAGCCCGGACAGGGGGACCGGGGAGCTGTTTTTT.

The J gene is TRBJ1-2, the V gene TRBV30, with 11 bases lining up with TRBD1. The germline V gene has CDR1 GTSNPN and CDR2 SVGIG (reference sequence). V shed 0 bases and J 4 bases; nucleotides not matched to a gene: 4. The CDR3 contains 15 residues. The CDR3 bases are TGTGCCTGGAGTGTACGGGGGACAGGGGGCTATGGCTACACCTTC. Its translation: CAWSVRGTGGYGYTF.

The chain combines TRBV7-9 with TRBJ2-3; perhaps TRBD2 as D (5 bases). The CDR3 extends over 16 amino acids. Germline V gene lookup returns CDR1 SEHNR and CDR2 FQNEAQ (reference sequence). Trimming cost V 2 bases and J 1 base, with 13 bases left between them. The CDR3, as DNA: TGTGCCAGCAGCTTAAGTGTGAGGGAACGCACAGATACGCAGTATTTT. Translated: CASSLSVRERTDTQYF.

The V call is TRBV5-1, the J call TRBJ2-5, with 7 bases matching TRBD1. The CDR3 is 14 amino acids. Per germline, CDR1 SGHRS and CDR2 YFSETQ. V shed 0 bases, J shed 2 bases, and the junction held 1 base outside the gene matches. In DNA, the CDR3 is TGCGCCAGCAGCTTGGGGGGACAGCAAGAGACCCAGTACTTC. Amino acids: CASSLGGQQETQYF.

This clone occurred once. The chain links TRBV7-9 to TRBJ1-4; TRBD1 agrees at 7 bases. The CDR3 loop spans 17 amino acids. CDR1 is SEHNR and CDR2 is FQNEAQ in the germline V gene (reference sequence). J gave up 4 bases and V 4 bases, and 12 bases lay outside the gene matches. CDR3 sequence: CASSSTRQGTFNEKLFF. Here the CDR3 DNA reads TGTGCCAGCAGCTCAACTCGACAGGGCACCTTTAATGAAAAACTGTTTTTT.

V usage is TRBV5-1 and J usage is TRBJ2-1; D is undetermined. This CDR3 spans 12 amino acids. V shed 3 bases and J shed 4 bases, with 5 bases lying between them. The germline V gene encodes CDR1 SGHRS and CDR2 YFSETQ. The CDR3 DNA reads TGCGCCAGCAGCTCCCAATACAATGAGCAGTTCTTC. It yields the protein CASSSQYNEQFF.

CDR3 amino acids: CASSYQDRNYGYTF. The CDR3 nucleotides are TGTGCCAGCAGTTACCAGGACAGGAACTATGGCTACACCTTC. The V call is TRBV6-5, the J call TRBJ1-2; 7 bases are shared with TRBD1. Germline assignment: CDR1 MNHEY and CDR2 SVGAGI. This CDR3 spans 14 amino acids. V was pared by 2 bases and J by 2 bases, with 2 bases of the junction left unmatched.

The rearrangement uses TRBV7-9 and TRBJ2-5; D not resolved. Germline values: CDR1 SEHNR, CDR2 FQNEAQ (reference sequence). The CDR3 is made up of 18 amino acids. Trimming shortened V by 4 bases and J by 1 base, and 22 bases separated the two germline ends. CDR3 sequence: CASSSSGVPPYFQETQYF. The CDR3 DNA follows: TGTGCCAGCAGCTCCTCAGGTGTCCCCCCGTACTTCCAAGAGACCCAGTACTTC. The variable domain in full, completed from reference TRBV7-9 and TRBJ2-5, reads DTGVSQNPRHKITKRGQNVTFRCDPISEHNRLYWYRQTLGQGPEFLTYFQNEAQLEKSRLLSDRFSAERPKGSFSTLEIQRTEQGDSAMYLCASSSSGVPPYFQETQYFGPGTRLLVL.

The chain uses TRBV25-1 and TRBJ1-3; 9 bases are a match to TRBD1. The V gene's germline CDR1 is MGHDK and CDR2 SYGVNS. The CDR3 consists of 13 residues. After removal of 8 bases from V and 5 bases from J, the junction contained 4 bases not matched to a gene. This CDR3 is CASRDRVRNTIYF. CDR3 DNA sequence: TGTGCCAGCCGGGACAGGGTTCGAAACACCATATATTTT.

The gene calls are TRBV28 and TRBJ1-1; no clear D gene. CDR3 size: 12 residues. V lost 5 bases and J lost 7, with 11 bases in between. Germline CDR1 MDHEN, CDR2 SYDVKM. Here the CDR3 DNA reads TGTGCCAGCAGTCTACGACATGGTGAAGCTTTCTTT. It encodes CASSLRHGEAFF.

V gene TRBV7-2 combines with J gene TRBJ2-2; TRBD2 matches at 11 bases. Germline V gives CDR1 SGHTA, CDR2 FQGNSA. J lost 5 bases, V lost 4 bases, and 9 bases had no gene match. The CDR3 extends over 17 amino acids. CDR3 amino acids: CASSSGVAGGPTGELFF. CDR3 sequence (DNA): TGTGCCAGCAGCTCCGGTGTAGCGGGGGGGCCGACCGGGGAGCTGTTTTTT.

The CDR3 bases are TGTGCCAGCAGCTCCAGGACAGGGGGAAAGGGGTACTATGGCTACACCTTC. This codes for CASSSRTGGKGYYGYTF. This sequence joins TRBV7-9 and TRBJ1-2, with 10 bases fitting TRBD1. The CDR3 loop spans 17 amino acids. The germline V gene encodes CDR1 SEHNR and CDR2 FQNEAQ (reference sequence). V lost 4 bases to trimming and J lost 3 bases; unmatched junction nucleotides: 11.

The V gene is TRBV27, the J gene TRBJ1-4; D gene unclear. Trimming removed 3 bases from V and 8 bases from J, with 16 bases in between. The CDR3 is 15 residues long. Looked up from germline, CDR1 is MNHEY and CDR2 is SMNVEV (reference sequence). This CDR3 is CASSFSEGSGEKLFF. The CDR3 coding sequence is TGTGCCAGCAGTTTTTCAGAGGGCTCGGGGGAAAAACTGTTTTTT.

The V and J genes are TRBV5-8 and TRBJ1-1; D is undetermined. The CDR3 sequence is 16 residues long. V was shortened by 1 base and J by 1 base, with 14 bases between the two germline ends. Germline V gene lookup returns CDR1 SGHTS and CDR2 YDEGEE. CDR3 sequence reads: CASSLSKISGNTEAFF. The CDR3 DNA follows: TGTGCCAGCAGCTTGTCTAAAATTTCGGGGAACACTGAAGCTTTCTTT.

The chain employs TRBV11-3 and TRBJ1-1, with a weak D call TRBD1 (6 bases). From germline, CDR1 is SGHNT and CDR2 YENEEA. The CDR3 has 13 residues. V gave up 5 bases and J gave up 7 bases, with 14 bases separating them. DNA for the CDR3: TGTGCCAGCAGCCCCGGGGCCAGGGGTGAAGCTTTCTTT. Translated: CASSPGARGEAFF. The variable domain in full, completed from reference TRBV11-3 and TRBJ1-1, reads EAGVVQSPRYKIIEKKQPVAFWCNPISGHNTLYWYLQNLGQGPELLIRYENEEAVDDSQLPKDRFSAERLKGVDSTLKIQPAELGDSAVYLCASSPGARGEAFFGQGTRLTVV.

With respect to this clone: No conserved phenylalanine or tryptophan is present at the end of the CDR3, so a read error is the likely explanation. The DNA is omitted, as the CDR3 cannot be located on it reliably, and the CDR3 follows TCRdb's listing. The chain combines TRBV21-1 with TRBJ2-3; TRBD2 is the table's D call and was not checked against the DNA. TRBV21-1 constitutes a pseudogene. A total of 8 residues make up the CDR3, ends included. The CDR3 region is CASSGSQT.

The J gene is TRBJ1-4, the V gene TRBV15, with D possibly matching TRBD1 (6 bases). The CDR3 has 11 amino acids. V gave up 6 bases and J gave up 12 bases, with 11 bases separating them. Germline CDR1 is LNHNV and CDR2 is YYDKDF (reference sequence). In DNA, the CDR3 is TGTGCCACCAGTACGAACAGGGAACTGTTTTTT. It encodes CATSTNRELFF.

V is TRBV5-1 and J is TRBJ2-3, with D perhaps TRBD2 (6 bases). Per germline, CDR1 SGHRS and CDR2 YFSETQ. The CDR3 contains 13 residues. Trimming removed 9 bases from V and 2 bases from J, with 13 bases in between. The CDR3 loop reads CATGLQATDTQYF. For the CDR3, the DNA is TGCGCCACGGGACTGCAGGCCACAGATACGCAGTATTTT.

This clone was seen a single time. This rearrangement joins TRBV20-1 to TRBJ1-2; TRBD1 might be the D (5 bases). CDR1 is DFQATT, CDR2 SNEGSKA, per germline (reference sequence). Trimming took 5 bases from V and 4 from J, leaving 8 bases between them. The CDR3 extends over 11 amino acids. The CDR3 sequence is CSAGQRYGYTF. For the CDR3, the DNA is TGCAGTGCTGGACAACGCTATGGCTACACCTTC.

This chain links TRBV12-5 with TRBJ2-7; 8 bases are a match to TRBD2. V lost 2 bases to trimming and J lost 6 bases; unmatched junction nucleotides: 9. There are 15 residues in the CDR3. CDR1 and CDR2 (germline): LGHNT, FRNRAP. The CDR3 here is CASGLSSGGRLEQYF. In nucleotides, the CDR3 is TGTGCTAGTGGTTTGTCGAGCGGGGGCCGCCTCGAGCAGTACTTC.

The rearrangement joins TRBV9 to TRBJ1-1, with 8 bases that match TRBD1. V lost 4 bases to trimming and J lost 7 bases; unmatched junction nucleotides: 6. The germline gives CDR1 SGDLS, CDR2 YYNGEE. The CDR3 loop spans 13 amino acids. Here the CDR3 DNA reads TGTGCCAGCAGCCCCAGGGGGCGGGATGAAGCTTTCTTT. This gives the protein CASSPRGRDEAFF.